These T cell receptor beta chains were read from a single sample in a study of radiotherapy plus CTLA-4 blockade in lung cancer. The method was immunoSEQ multiplex PCR; TCRdb's version includes in-frame clones alone and lacks a portion of them. In the table there are about 36,000 clones, approximately 85% of which are singletons. Specimen: peripheral blood, collected from a patient treated with radiotherapy plus ipilimumab. These receptors came from a human donor with non-small cell lung cancer who had stable disease on radiotherapy plus ipilimumab. CDR3s include the opening cysteine and the closing phenylalanine or tryptophan. Fields, in order: J gene, D gene, clone size, V gene, CDR3 protein, CDR3 DNA. D genes are given only for firm matches. The listing skips clone size in some rows; elsewhere it reads once, few, many or a size class.

j_call: TRBJ2-2
d_call: .
clone_size: .
v_call: TRBV4-1
cdr3_aa: CASSRLYDRLVGTGELFF
cdr3_nt: TGCGCCAGCAGCAGGTTATACGACAGACTAGTTGGCACCGGGGAGCTGTTTTTT

j_call: TRBJ1-4
d_call: .
clone_size: .
v_call: TRBV28
cdr3_aa: CASSSQDAGREKLFF
cdr3_nt: TGTGCCAGCAGTTCCCAGGACGCAGGGCGTGAAAAACTGTTTTTT

j_call: TRBJ1-2
d_call: .
clone_size: .
v_call: TRBV7-2
cdr3_aa: CASSLVPDPLNGYTF
cdr3_nt: TGTGCCAGCAGCTTAGTCCCAGATCCCCTCAATGGCTACACCTTC

j_call: TRBJ2-7
d_call: TRBD2
clone_size: .
v_call: TRBV7-2
cdr3_aa: CASSLAGTSGREQYF
cdr3_nt: TGTGCCAGCAGCTTAGCGGGGACTAGCGGGCGCGAGCAGTACTTC

j_call: TRBJ1-2
d_call: TRBD1
clone_size: .
v_call: TRBV2
cdr3_aa: CASSGDREADGYTF
cdr3_nt: TGTGCCAGCAGTGGGGACAGGGAGGCGGACGGCTACACCTTC

j_call: TRBJ1-4
d_call: TRBD1
clone_size: .
v_call: TRBV4-1
cdr3_aa: CASSHAGTGWLQANEKLFF
cdr3_nt: TGCGCCAGCAGCCATGCCGGGACAGGGTGGCTCCAGGCTAATGAAAAACTGTTTTTT

j_call: TRBJ2-7
d_call: .
clone_size: .
v_call: TRBV7-9
cdr3_aa: CASSFAGPGYEQYF
cdr3_nt: TGTGCCAGCAGCTTCGCGGGACCAGGGTACGAGCAGTACTTC

j_call: TRBJ2-3
d_call: .
clone_size: .
v_call: TRBV11-2
cdr3_aa: CASSSTPYTQYF
cdr3_nt: TGTGCCAGCAGCTCGACTCCTTATACGCAGTATTTT

j_call: TRBJ2-2
d_call: .
clone_size: .
v_call: TRBV7-3
cdr3_aa: CASSRGTGELFF
cdr3_nt: TGTGCCAGCAGCCGAGGTACCGGGGAGCTGTTTTTT

j_call: TRBJ2-1
d_call: TRBD1
clone_size: .
v_call: TRBV19
cdr3_aa: CASSRDPGQVGEQFF
cdr3_nt: TGTGCCAGTAGTAGAGATCCGGGACAGGTGGGCGAGCAGTTCTTC

j_call: TRBJ2-3
d_call: TRBD2
clone_size: .
v_call: TRBV30
cdr3_aa: CAWSATSGSFDTQYF
cdr3_nt: TGTGCCTGGAGTGCGACTAGCGGGAGCTTTGATACGCAGTATTTT

j_call: TRBJ2-5
d_call: .
clone_size: .
v_call: TRBV6-6
cdr3_aa: CASSYGAYQETQYF
cdr3_nt: TGTGCCAGCAGTTACGGAGCCTACCAAGAGACCCAGTACTTC

j_call: TRBJ2-5
d_call: .
clone_size: .
v_call: TRBV27
cdr3_aa: CASSVATGGAETQYF
cdr3_nt: TGTGCCAGCAGCGTAGCCACTGGGGGCGCGGAGACCCAGTACTTC

j_call: TRBJ2-5
d_call: TRBD2
clone_size: .
v_call: TRBV6-1
cdr3_aa: CASRTLAVQETQYF
cdr3_nt: TGTGCCAGCAGGACACTAGCGGTCCAAGAGACCCAGTACTTC

j_call: TRBJ1-1
d_call: TRBD1
clone_size: .
v_call: TRBV9
cdr3_aa: CASSAQGDTEAFF
cdr3_nt: TGTGCCAGCAGCGCCCAGGGGGACACTGAAGCTTTCTTT

j_call: TRBJ1-3
d_call: TRBD1
clone_size: .
v_call: TRBV5-1
cdr3_aa: CASSQVTGGPGNTIYF
cdr3_nt: TGCGCCAGCAGCCAAGTAACAGGGGGCCCTGGAAACACCATATATTTT

j_call: TRBJ1-5
d_call: TRBD1
clone_size: once
v_call: TRBV2
cdr3_aa: CASSDLTGGQLHQPQHF
cdr3_nt: TGTGCCAGCAGTGATCTCACAGGGGGCCAGCTCCATCAGCCCCAGCATTTT

j_call: TRBJ1-2
d_call: TRBD1
clone_size: .
v_call: TRBV6-6
cdr3_aa: CASSNQGDYGYTF
cdr3_nt: TGTGCCAGCAGTAATCAGGGGGACTATGGCTACACCTTC

j_call: TRBJ2-1
d_call: .
clone_size: few
v_call: TRBV7-2
cdr3_aa: CASTLAGLPHYNEQFF
cdr3_nt: TGTGCCAGCACCCTGGCCGGACTGCCACACTACAATGAGCAGTTCTTC

j_call: TRBJ1-2
d_call: .
clone_size: once
v_call: TRBV28
cdr3_aa: CASSLGSRSNYGYTF
cdr3_nt: TGTGCCAGCAGTTTAGGGTCTAGATCTAACTATGGCTACACCTTC

j_call: TRBJ1-2
d_call: TRBD1
clone_size: .
v_call: TRBV30
cdr3_aa: CAWEGQGGYTF
cdr3_nt: TGTGCCTGGGAGGGACAGGGGGGCTACACCTTC

j_call: TRBJ2-5
d_call: .
clone_size: .
v_call: TRBV28
cdr3_aa: CASSFRETQYF
cdr3_nt: TGTGCCAGCAGTTTTCGGGAGACCCAGTACTTC